The 6 T cell receptor beta chains given below trace back to one sample, sequenced in a study of blood T cell repertoires in COVID-19. Produced via immunoSEQ multiplex PCR; TCRdb's table is partial and in-frame only. The sample includes under 200,000 clones, roughly 87% of them seen just once. The sample consisted of peripheral blood. The receptors shown here come from a woman aged 55 to 70 who had recovered from COVID-19.

The chain recombines TRBV7-2 with TRBJ2-1; weak D call: TRBD2 (6 bases). CDR1 is SGHTA, CDR2 FQGNSA, per germline. This CDR3 has 15 amino acids. V was trimmed by 0 bases and J by 6 bases, leaving 12 bases between them. The CDR3 DNA follows: TGTGCCAGCAGCTTAGCGGGAATTAGCGGCAATGAGCAGTTCTTC. Amino acid sequence: CASSLAGISGNEQFF. The full variable domain, in which reference TRBV7-2 and TRBJ2-1 provide the parts outside the CDR3, is GAGVSQSPSNKVTEKGKDVELRCDPISGHTALYWYRQSLGQGLEFLIYFQGNSAPDKSGLPSDRFSAERTGGSVSTLTIQRTQQEDSAVYLCASSLAGISGNEQFFGPGTRLTVL.

The V gene is TRBV4-1, the J gene TRBJ2-7; 7 nucleotides match TRBD2. Germline V gene data show CDR1 as MGHRA and CDR2 as YSYEKL. Trimming took 1 base from V and 1 from J; bases not matched to a gene: 16. CDR3 length: 19 amino acids. The CDR3 loop reads CASSQGPWGAGRASYEQYF. DNA for the CDR3: TGCGCCAGCAGCCAAGGCCCGTGGGGAGCGGGGCGGGCGTCCTACGAGCAGTACTTC.

The V call is TRBV11-2, the J call TRBJ2-3; 12 nucleotides align to TRBD2. J gave up 8 bases and V 5 bases, and 8 bases lay outside the gene matches. The CDR3 sequence is 15 residues long. Per germline, CDR1 SGHAT and CDR2 FQNNGV. CDR3 sequence: CASSALAGGPVTQYF. Here the CDR3 DNA reads TGTGCCAGCAGCGCGCTAGCGGGGGGGCCGGTTACGCAGTATTTT. Supplemented by reference TRBV11-2 and TRBJ2-3, the full variable domain reads EAGVAQSPRYKIIEKRQSVAFWCNPISGHATLYWYQQILGQGPKLLIQFQNNGVVDDSQLPKDRFSAERLKGVDSTLKIQPAKLEDSAVYLCASSALAGGPVTQYFGPGTRLTVL.

The chain has TRBV19 and TRBJ2-1; D unclear. The length of the CDR3 is 13 residues. V was pared by 4 bases and J by 5 bases, with 9 bases between. Germline V gives CDR1 LNHDA, CDR2 SQIVND (reference sequence). This chain's CDR3 is CASSNNQDNEQFF. CDR3 DNA: TGTGCCAGTAGTAACAATCAGGACAATGAGCAGTTCTTC.

DNA for the CDR3: TGTGCCATCAGTGTGGCCCAATCCAGCTCTGGAAACACCATATATTTT. Its protein is CAISVAQSSSGNTIYF. This rearrangement joins TRBV10-3 to TRBJ1-3; D remains ambiguous. V dropped 4 bases and J dropped 0 bases, with 13 bases sitting between them. The germline CDR1 and CDR2 sequences are ENHRY and SYGVKD. The CDR3 sequence is 16 residues long.

The rearrangement joins TRBV7-6 to TRBJ1-4; 12 bases align to TRBD1. Germline CDR1 is SGHVS and CDR2 is FNYEAQ. The CDR3 contains 17 residues. Unmatched junction bases numbered 11, after V lost 4 bases and J lost 8 bases. CDR3 sequence (DNA): TGTGCCAGCAGCTCGTCCGGGACAGGGGGCGCGGGAGAAAAACTGTTTTTT. Its protein product is CASSSSGTGGAGEKLFF.